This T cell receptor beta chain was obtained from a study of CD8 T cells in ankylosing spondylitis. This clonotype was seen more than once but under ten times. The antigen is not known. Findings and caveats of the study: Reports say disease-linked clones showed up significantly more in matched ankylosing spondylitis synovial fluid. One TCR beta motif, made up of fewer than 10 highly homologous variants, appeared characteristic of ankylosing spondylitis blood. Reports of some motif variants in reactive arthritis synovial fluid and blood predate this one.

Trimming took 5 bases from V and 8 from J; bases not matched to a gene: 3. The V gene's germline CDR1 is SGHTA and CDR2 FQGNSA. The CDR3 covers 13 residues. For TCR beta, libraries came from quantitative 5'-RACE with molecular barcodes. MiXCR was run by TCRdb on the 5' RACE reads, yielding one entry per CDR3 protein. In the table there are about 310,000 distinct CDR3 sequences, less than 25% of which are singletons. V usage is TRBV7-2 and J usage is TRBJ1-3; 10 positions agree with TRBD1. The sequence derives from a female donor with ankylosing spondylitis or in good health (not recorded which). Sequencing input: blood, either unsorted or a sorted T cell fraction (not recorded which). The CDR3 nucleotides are TGTGCCAGCAGCATCGGGACAGGGGACACCATATATTTT. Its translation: CASSIGTGDTIYF.